This T cell receptor beta chain was retrieved from a study of response to subunit inactivated influenza vaccine. CDR1 is LGHNA and CDR2 is YSLEER in the germline V gene. This CDR3 has 15 amino acids. The V end was cut by 0 bases, the J end by 5 bases, with 11 bases between. Only a few counts were recorded for this clonotype. Its specificity is not known. TCRdb reprocessed the RT-PCR reads via MiXCR and lists one record per CDR3 protein. The table has some 480,000 distinct CDR3 sequences, approximately 11% seen once. Findings and caveats of the study: Seasonal influenza vaccination, on each occasion, was suggested by the authors to recruit few new T cells.

The V gene is TRBV4-3, the J gene TRBJ2-1; maybe TRBD2 (5 bases). This specimen was PBMCs from blood, taken 45 days after vaccination. The receptor comes from a man aged 50-59 years who received an inactivated influenza vaccine. The CDR3 spells CASSQEGKRHNEQFF. As DNA, the CDR3 is TGCGCCAGCAGCCAAGAGGGCAAGCGGCACAATGAGCAGTTCTTC.